This T cell receptor beta chain was recovered during a study of T cell changes during pregnancy in multiple sclerosis. Sequencing used immunoSEQ multiplex PCR; TCRdb keeps in-frame clones, though not all of them. Of about 40,000 clones in the sample, about 91% were seen once. The germline CDR1 and CDR2 sequences are MNHEY and SVGAGI. Trimming removed 6 bases from V and 7 bases from J, with 16 bases in between. CDR3 size: 13 residues. This sample comprised CD4+ T cells from peripheral blood mononuclear cells, obtained before pregnancy. The chain recombines TRBV6-5 with TRBJ2-7; TRBD2 might be the D (6 bases). The receptor was isolated from a female donor with multiple sclerosis, enrolled in a pregnancy study. The CDR3 spells CASSIAFGGEQYF. CDR3 coding DNA: TGTGCCAGCAGCATAGCCTTCGGGGGTGAGCAGTACTTC.